This T cell receptor beta chain stems from a study of control samples from healthy donors and cancer patients. The repertoire was sequenced with immunoSEQ multiplex PCR; TCRdb's copy has only in-frame clones and lacks some. The sample contains more than 100,000 clones, 88% of which appear only once. V was pared by 4 bases and J by 3 bases, with 6 bases of the junction left unmatched. The germline V gene encodes CDR1 KGHDR and CDR2 SFDVKD. The CDR3 runs to 15 residues. The sample comprised blood. This chain uses TRBV24-1 with TRBJ2-7; 9 bases are a match to TRBD1. The sequence came from a man aged 35-49 years in good health. The CDR3 region has the DNA TGTGCCACCAGTGACCCCGGGACAGGGATCTACGAGCAGTACTTC. It is translated as CATSDPGTGIYEQYF.